The entry below gives a single T cell receptor (beta chain) sequence along with its context. Authors' data handling: The authors estimated nucleated cell counts from reference gene primer amplification. The protocol was immunoSEQ multiplex PCR, while the TCRdb copy is restricted to in-frame clones and leaves out a portion. The V and J calls and clone size are taken from that table; D and trimming were inferred from the DNA. The profile shows fewer than 200,000 clones, approximately 79% of them singletons. The data were taken from a study of blood T cell repertoires in COVID-19. Study-level information: Samples came from the United States, Italy and Spain, spanning acute and convalescent COVID-19. T cells, B-cell-depleted T cells, or PBMCs provided the cDNA or gDNA that served as material.

V trimming: 2 bases; J trimming: 4 bases; junction bases outside the gene matches: 5. CDR1 is MNHEY and CDR2 is SMNVEV in the germline V gene (reference sequence). The CDR3 spans 15 residues. The sequence was collected from a woman older than 75 with acute or convalescent COVID-19. The rearrangement joins TRBV27 to TRBJ1-5; TRBD1 matches at 7 bases. Sequenced material: peripheral blood. In DNA, the CDR3 is TGTGCCAGCAGTTTAGAGCACAGGGGAAATCAGCCCCAGCATTTT. Translating it yields CASSLEHRGNQPQHF.